This entry concerns a single T cell receptor beta chain. As originally analysed: Amplification of reference gene primers provided the estimated nucleated cell counts. Only in-frame clones appear in the TCRdb table, and some are missing; sequencing was by immunoSEQ multiplex PCR. That table supplies the V and J calls and clone size; D and trimming were determined from the DNA. The repertoire consists of 84,000 or so clones, with about 83% occurring once and the leading ten covering 25% to 35%. The entry originates in a study of blood T cell repertoires in COVID-19. On the study more broadly: From T cells, B-cell-depleted T cells, or PBMCs came the material, which was cDNA or gDNA.

This TCR came from a woman aged 80 or over with acute or convalescent COVID-19. The material sequenced was peripheral blood.

CDR3 nucleotides: TGTGCCAGCAGTTCAGAAAAATTTCATAGCAATCAGCCCCAGCATTTT. This encodes CASSSEKFHSNQPQHF. The chain joins TRBV27 to TRBJ1-5; D gene ambiguous. From germline, CDR1 is MNHEY and CDR2 SMNVEV (reference sequence). The CDR3 runs to 16 residues. Deletions cut 4 bases from V and 0 bases from J, with 13 bases between.